This T cell receptor (beta chain) was sequenced for a study of blood T cell repertoires in COVID-19. Sequenced by immunoSEQ multiplex PCR; TCRdb stores in-frame clones only, minus some. Of 390,000 or so clones detected, roughly 89% appear once; the ten largest clones hold around 10%. J gave up 8 bases and V 5 bases, and 2 bases lay outside the gene matches. The CDR3 contains 12 residues. The source material was PBMCs or T cells enriched from blood (not recorded which). The V and J genes are TRBV12-3 or TRBV12-4 and TRBJ1-2, with TRBD1 identical over 10 bases. The sequence was obtained from a woman between 50 and 59 years old who had recovered from COVID-19. The CDR3 coding sequence is TGTGCCAGCAGTAGACAGGGGGCAGGCTACACCTTC. It codes for CASSRQGAGYTF.